The 22 T cell receptor beta chains below were found in one sample sequenced in a study of blood T cell repertoires in COVID-19. Assay used: immunoSEQ multiplex PCR; TCRdb lists only in-frame clones, some missing. The sample shows 100,000 to 120,000 clones, about four fifths of them seen only once. Input material: peripheral blood. These receptors were taken from a woman in her 70s with acute or convalescent COVID-19.

The chain employs TRBV27 and TRBJ2-3, with 12 bases fitting TRBD2. From germline, CDR1 is MNHEY and CDR2 SMNVEV (reference sequence). Losses at the gene ends were 3 bases for V and 4 bases for J; bases not matched to a gene: 5. The CDR3 contains 16 residues. In DNA form, the CDR3 reads TGTGCCAGCAGTTTTACCGGGACTAGCGGGTCAGATACGCAGTATTTT. Residues: CASSFTGTSGSDTQYF.

CDR3 amino acids: CASSLQGRGTGELFF. The CDR3 nucleotides are TGTGCCAGCAGTTTACAGGGGAGAGGGACCGGGGAGCTGTTTTTT. The genes are TRBV2 and TRBJ2-2; 7 positions agree with TRBD1. The CDR3 spans 15 residues. The V segment lost 5 bases and the J segment 5 bases; nucleotides outside the gene matches: 8. Germline assignment: CDR1 SNHLY and CDR2 FYNNEI.

The chain uses TRBV28 and TRBJ2-7; no reliable D call. Germline CDR1 MDHEN, CDR2 SYDVKM. The CDR3 is 13 amino acids. Trimming left V 8 bases short and J 3 bases short, with 14 bases between. Here the CDR3 DNA reads TGTGCCAGCCGAACTACATTGGGCTACGAGCAGTACTTC. Protein sequence: CASRTTLGYEQYF.

This clone was counted only a few times. V usage is TRBV7-9 and J usage is TRBJ2-3, with 13 bases lining up with TRBD2. Germline V lookup: CDR1 SEHNR, CDR2 FQNEAQ (reference sequence). This CDR3 is 17 amino acids long. The V and J ends lost 3 bases and 9 bases, in that order; junction bases with no gene match: 12. For the CDR3, the DNA is TGTGCCAGCAGCTTCGAACTAACTAGCGGGGGGGCCACGACGCAGTATTTT. Translated, it gives CASSFELTSGGATTQYF.

This chain connects TRBV6-5 to TRBJ1-4; TRBD1 agrees at 7 bases. CDR1 is MNHEY, CDR2 SVGAGI, per germline. V trimming: 5 bases; J trimming: 7 bases; junction bases outside the gene matches: 4. The CDR3 spans 13 residues. Written as DNA, the CDR3 is TGTGCCAGCAGTCCCCGGACAGGTGAAAAACTGTTTTTT. Translated, it gives CASSPRTGEKLFF.

The rearrangement uses TRBV30 and TRBJ2-7; D uncertain. The V gene lost 7 bases and the J gene lost 0 bases, with 10 bases spanning the gap. The germline CDR1 and CDR2 sequences are GTSNPN and SVGIG (reference sequence). This CDR3 region has 12 residues. The CDR3 region is CASSRSSYEQYF. The CDR3 DNA sequence: TGTGCCTCCAGTAGGAGCTCCTACGAGCAGTACTTC.

The V call is TRBV19, the J call TRBJ2-1; 9 nucleotides agree with TRBD1. Germline CDR1 is LNHDA and CDR2 is SQIVND (reference sequence). The V segment lost 8 bases and the J segment 4 bases; nucleotides outside the gene matches: 6. The CDR3 consists of 14 residues. CDR3 amino acids: CASGGTGSYNEQFF. CDR3 sequence (DNA): TGTGCCAGTGGGGGGACAGGGAGTTACAATGAGCAGTTCTTC.

This clone was detected once. The chain carries TRBV4-3 and TRBJ1-4; 8 bases match TRBD1. There are 15 residues in the CDR3. Germline assignment: CDR1 LGHNA and CDR2 YSLEER. Trimming removed 4 bases from V and 2 bases from J; junction bases left unmatched: 3. The CDR3 loop reads CASSRQGLTNEKLFF. Written as DNA, the CDR3 is TGCGCCAGCAGCCGACAGGGGCTCACTAATGAAAAACTGTTTTTT.

The J gene is TRBJ1-5, the V gene TRBV6-5; TRBD1 matches at 7 bases. Germline CDR1 and CDR2: MNHEY and SVGAGI. The trim removed 4 bases at V and 3 bases at J, leaving 9 bases unmatched. The CDR3 sequence is 16 residues long. The CDR3 DNA is TGTGCCAGCAGTTCGAGACAGGGAATGACCAATCAGCCCCAGCATTTT. This translates into CASSSRQGMTNQPQHF.

The chain carries TRBV6-6 and TRBJ1-2, with TRBD1 identical over 7 bases. Trimming took 6 bases from V and 5 from J; bases not matched to a gene: 9. The CDR3 is 14 amino acids. CDR1 MNHNY and CDR2 SVGAGI come from the germline V gene (reference sequence). The CDR3 DNA reads as TGTGCCAGCAGAGCCGGGACAGTAAATTATGGCTACACCTTC. Translation gives CASRAGTVNYGYTF.

The chain joins TRBV18 to TRBJ1-6, with 7 bases fitting TRBD1. This CDR3 spans 18 amino acids. The germline CDR1 and CDR2 sequences are KGHSH and LQKENI. V shed 3 bases and J 5 bases; nucleotides not matched to a gene: 13. The chain's CDR3 is CASSPISGGRGNNSPLHF. Here the CDR3 DNA reads TGTGCCAGCTCACCGATTTCAGGGGGAAGGGGTAATAATTCACCCCTCCACTTT.

This clone was seen just once. The chain has TRBV7-2 and TRBJ1-4; D is unclear. CDR3 length: 17 amino acids. The germline V gene encodes CDR1 SGHTA and CDR2 FQGNSA. Deletions cut 5 bases from V and 0 bases from J, with 16 bases between. CDR3 nucleotide sequence: TGTGCCAGCAGCAAAAACCCACCAACAGCAACTAATGAAAAACTGTTTTTT. Protein product: CASSKNPPTATNEKLFF. The variable domain in full, completed from reference TRBV7-2 and TRBJ1-4, reads GAGVSQSPSNKVTEKGKDVELRCDPISGHTALYWYRQSLGQGLEFLIYFQGNSAPDKSGLPSDRFSAERTGGSVSTLTIQRTQQEDSAVYLCASSKNPPTATNEKLFFGSGTQLSVL.

The gene calls are TRBV9 and TRBJ2-1, with D possibly being TRBD2 (5 bases). The CDR3 consists of 22 residues. V was shortened by 0 bases and J by 3 bases, with 31 bases between the two germline ends. Per germline, CDR1 SGDLS and CDR2 YYNGEE. In DNA form, the CDR3 reads TGTGCCAGCAGCGTAGGACCCCCGGGCCCCGGTGGAACGGGGTTTCTCTACAATGAGCAGTTCTTC. Translated: CASSVGPPGPGGTGFLYNEQFF.

The chain joins TRBV19 to TRBJ1-1; D not resolved. V lost 6 bases and J 0 bases, leaving 14 bases between the germline ends. The CDR3 consists of 15 residues. The germline V gene has CDR1 LNHDA and CDR2 SQIVND (reference sequence). The CDR3 is CASRKMGGMNTEAFF. The DNA of the CDR3 is TGTGCCAGTAGGAAGATGGGAGGGATGAACACTGAAGCTTTCTTT.

The rearrangement uses TRBV2 and TRBJ1-5, with no clear D. The CDR3 extends over 14 amino acids. Germline CDR1 SNHLY, CDR2 FYNNEI. V was cut by 7 bases and J by 2 bases, with 12 bases left in between. CDR3 sequence: CASNRFSGNQPQHF. CDR3 bases: TGTGCCAGCAACCGCTTTTCGGGCAATCAGCCCCAGCATTTT.

This rearrangement joins TRBV18 to TRBJ1-2, with D perhaps TRBD1 (5 bases). The CDR3 totals 15 residues. Germline V gives CDR1 KGHSH, CDR2 LQKENI. V lost 3 bases and J lost 0, with 11 bases in between. CDR3 residues: CASSPGGSPNYGYTF. The CDR3 DNA sequence: TGTGCCAGCTCACCCGGGGGGAGCCCTAACTATGGCTACACCTTC.

This chain links TRBV5-8 with TRBJ1-1; maybe TRBD1 (6 bases). CDR3 size: 16 residues. The germline V gene has CDR1 SGHTS and CDR2 YDEGEE. V was trimmed by 5 bases and J by 4 bases, leaving 21 bases between them. CDR3 loop: CASRQSPDRRVTEAFF. Written as DNA, the CDR3 is TGTGCCAGCAGGCAAAGTCCTGACAGGAGAGTCACTGAAGCTTTCTTT.

The CDR3 protein is CASSHGQGAYEQYF. CDR3 DNA: TGCGCCAGCAGCCACGGACAGGGGGCTTACGAGCAGTACTTC. This chain connects TRBV5-1 to TRBJ2-7, with 11 bases lining up with TRBD1. There are 14 residues in the CDR3. V lost 4 bases to trimming and J lost 4 bases; unmatched junction nucleotides: 4. Germline CDR1 SGHRS, CDR2 YFSETQ.

The CDR3 is CASSPGDRTIYGYTF. In nucleotides, the CDR3 is TGTGCCAGCAGCCCCGGGGACAGGACAATATATGGCTACACCTTC. The chain is built from TRBV14 and TRBJ1-2; 8 positions agree with TRBD1. This CDR3 is 15 amino acids long. Germline values: CDR1 SGHDN, CDR2 FVKESK. V gave up 4 bases and J gave up 5 bases; unmatched junction bases: 9.

The chain links TRBV4-3 to TRBJ2-6, with 10 bases identical to TRBD1. Germline loops: CDR1 LGHNA, CDR2 YSLEER. CDR3 length: 18 amino acids. Trimming removed 4 bases from V and 2 bases from J; junction bases left unmatched: 8. The CDR3 reads CASSREPGQGTGANVLTF. The DNA of the CDR3 is TGCGCCAGCAGCCGAGAACCGGGACAGGGGACTGGGGCCAACGTCCTGACTTTC.

The chain combines TRBV19 with TRBJ1-5; no firm D call. The CDR3 is 14 residues long. V shed 1 base and J shed 7 bases, with 11 bases lying between them. From germline, CDR1 is LNHDA and CDR2 SQIVND (reference sequence). The CDR3, as DNA: TGTGCCAGTAGTATAGTGGAGGGCCAACAGCCCCAGCATTTT. This sequence encodes CASSIVEGQQPQHF.

The chain uses TRBV19 and TRBJ1-4, with no clear D. The V gene's germline CDR1 is LNHDA and CDR2 SQIVND (reference sequence). CDR3 length equals 14 residues. The V end was cut by 5 bases, the J end by 4 bases, with 11 bases between. The CDR3 nucleotides are TGTGCCAGTAGTGTCCCCAGAAGTAATGAAAAACTGTTTTTT. It translates to CASSVPRSNEKLFF.